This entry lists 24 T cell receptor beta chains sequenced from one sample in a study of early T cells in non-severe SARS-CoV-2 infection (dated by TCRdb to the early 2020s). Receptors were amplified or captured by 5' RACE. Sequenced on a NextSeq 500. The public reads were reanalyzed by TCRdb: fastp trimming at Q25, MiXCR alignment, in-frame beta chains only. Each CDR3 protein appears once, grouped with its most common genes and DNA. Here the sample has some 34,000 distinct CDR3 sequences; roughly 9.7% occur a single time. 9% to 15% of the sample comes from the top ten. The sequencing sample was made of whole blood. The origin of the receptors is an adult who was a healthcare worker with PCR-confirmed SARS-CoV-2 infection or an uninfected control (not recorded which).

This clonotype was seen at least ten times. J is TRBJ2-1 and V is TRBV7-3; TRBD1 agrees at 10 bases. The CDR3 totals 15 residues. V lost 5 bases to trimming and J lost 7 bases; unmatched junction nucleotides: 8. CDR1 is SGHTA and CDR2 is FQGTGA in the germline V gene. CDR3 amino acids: CASSRQGTGVNEQFF. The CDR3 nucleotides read TGTGCCAGCAGCAGACAAGGGACAGGGGTGAATGAGCAGTTCTTC.

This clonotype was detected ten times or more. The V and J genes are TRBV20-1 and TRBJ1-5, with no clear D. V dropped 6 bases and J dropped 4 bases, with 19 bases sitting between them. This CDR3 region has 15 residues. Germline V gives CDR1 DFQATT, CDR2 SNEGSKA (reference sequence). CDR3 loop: CSAPVPGPTNQPQHF. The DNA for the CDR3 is TGCAGTGCACCAGTTCCAGGTCCGACGAATCAGCCCCAGCATTTT.

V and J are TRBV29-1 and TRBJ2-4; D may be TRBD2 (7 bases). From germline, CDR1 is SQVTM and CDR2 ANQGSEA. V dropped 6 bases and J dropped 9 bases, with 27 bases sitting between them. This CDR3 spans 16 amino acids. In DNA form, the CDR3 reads TGCAGCGTCCGGCCTCCGGGGGGACACGATGGGAGCATTCAGTACTTC. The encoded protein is CSVRPPGGHDGSIQYF.

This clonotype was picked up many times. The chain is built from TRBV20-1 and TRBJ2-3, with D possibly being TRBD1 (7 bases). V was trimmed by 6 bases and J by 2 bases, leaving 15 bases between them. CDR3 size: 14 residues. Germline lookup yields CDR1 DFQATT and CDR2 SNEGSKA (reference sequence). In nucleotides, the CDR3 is TGCAGTGCGGAGGCGGGACAGATCACAGATACGCAGTATTTT. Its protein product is CSAEAGQITDTQYF.

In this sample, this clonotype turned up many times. The CDR3: CASSGGPPYNEQFF. The CDR3 DNA is TGTGCCAGCAGTGGAGGACCTCCCTACAATGAGCAGTTCTTC. V is TRBV28 and J is TRBJ2-1, with a tentative D call TRBD2 (5 bases). The length of the CDR3 is 14 residues. CDR1 is MDHEN, CDR2 SYDVKM, per germline. V was trimmed by 5 bases and J by 2 bases, leaving 10 bases between them.

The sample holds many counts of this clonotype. In nucleotides, the CDR3 is TGCAGCGGGGGAAAAAGCACTGAAGCTTTCTTT. Translating gives CSGGKSTEAFF. The chain couples TRBV29-1 to TRBJ1-1; D is undetermined. The V end lost 7 bases, the J end lost 4 bases, and 10 bases lay between the germline ends. The germline V gene encodes CDR1 SQVTM and CDR2 ANQGSEA. The CDR3 has 11 amino acids.

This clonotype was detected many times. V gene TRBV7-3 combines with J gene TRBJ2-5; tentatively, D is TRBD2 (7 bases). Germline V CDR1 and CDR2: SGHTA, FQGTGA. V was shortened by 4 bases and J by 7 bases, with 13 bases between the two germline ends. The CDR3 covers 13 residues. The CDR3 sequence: CASSSHREGTQYF. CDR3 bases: TGTGCCAGCAGCTCCCACAGGGAGGGGACCCAGTACTTC.

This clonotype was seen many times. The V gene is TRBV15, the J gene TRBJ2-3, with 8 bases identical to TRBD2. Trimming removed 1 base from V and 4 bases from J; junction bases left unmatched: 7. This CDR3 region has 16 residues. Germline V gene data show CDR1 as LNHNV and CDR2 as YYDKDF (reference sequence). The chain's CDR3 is CATSRGNSGVPDTQYF. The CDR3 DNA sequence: TGTGCCACCAGCAGAGGGAATAGCGGGGTCCCAGATACGCAGTATTTT.

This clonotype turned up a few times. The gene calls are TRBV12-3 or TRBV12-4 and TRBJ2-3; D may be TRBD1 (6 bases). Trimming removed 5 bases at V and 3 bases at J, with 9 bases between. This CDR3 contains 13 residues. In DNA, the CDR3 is TGTGCCAGCAGTCTAGGACAGACAGATACGCAGTATTTT. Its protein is CASSLGQTDTQYF.

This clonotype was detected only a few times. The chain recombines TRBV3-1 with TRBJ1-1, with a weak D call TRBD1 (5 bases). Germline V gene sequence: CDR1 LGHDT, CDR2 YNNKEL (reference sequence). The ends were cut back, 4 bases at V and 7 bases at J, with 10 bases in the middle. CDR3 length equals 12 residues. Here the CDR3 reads CASSPRDGEAFF. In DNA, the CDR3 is TGTGCCAGCAGCCCCCGGGACGGTGAAGCTTTCTTT.

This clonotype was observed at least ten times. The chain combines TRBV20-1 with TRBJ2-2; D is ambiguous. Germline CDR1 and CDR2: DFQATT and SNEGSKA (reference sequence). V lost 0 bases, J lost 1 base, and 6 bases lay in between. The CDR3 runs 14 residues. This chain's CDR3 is CSARDTGNTGELFF. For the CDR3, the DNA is TGCAGTGCTAGAGATACGGGGAACACCGGGGAGCTGTTTTTT.

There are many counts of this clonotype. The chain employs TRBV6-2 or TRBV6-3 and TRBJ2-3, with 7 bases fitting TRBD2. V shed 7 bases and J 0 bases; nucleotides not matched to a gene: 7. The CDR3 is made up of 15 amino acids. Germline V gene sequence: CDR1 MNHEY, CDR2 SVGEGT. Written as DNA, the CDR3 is TGTGCCAGCAACCCTCCAGCGGGGAGCACAGATACGCAGTATTTT. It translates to CASNPPAGSTDTQYF.

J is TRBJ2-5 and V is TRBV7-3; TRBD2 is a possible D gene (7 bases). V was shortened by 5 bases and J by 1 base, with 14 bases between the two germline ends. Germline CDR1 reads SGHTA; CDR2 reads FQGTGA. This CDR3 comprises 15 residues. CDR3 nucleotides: TGTGCCAGCAGCCCCAGGGGAGGGTCCCAAGAGACCCAGTACTTC. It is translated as CASSPRGGSQETQYF.

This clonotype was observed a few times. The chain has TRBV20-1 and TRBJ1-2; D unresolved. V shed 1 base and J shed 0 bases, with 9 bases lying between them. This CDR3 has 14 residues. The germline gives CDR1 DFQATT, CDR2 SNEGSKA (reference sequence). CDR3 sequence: CSARAAAPNYGYTF. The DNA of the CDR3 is TGCAGTGCTAGAGCGGCAGCGCCTAACTATGGCTACACCTTC.

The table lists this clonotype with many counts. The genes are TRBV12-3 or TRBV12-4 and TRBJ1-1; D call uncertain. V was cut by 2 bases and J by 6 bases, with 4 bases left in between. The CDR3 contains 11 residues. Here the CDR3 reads CASSLIAEAFF. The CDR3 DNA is TGTGCCAGCAGTTTAATCGCTGAAGCTTTCTTT.

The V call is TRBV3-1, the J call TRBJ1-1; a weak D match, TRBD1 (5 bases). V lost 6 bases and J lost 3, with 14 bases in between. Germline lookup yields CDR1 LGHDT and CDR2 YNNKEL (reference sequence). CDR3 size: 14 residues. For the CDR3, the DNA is TGTGCCAGCAGAAAAAGCCTGGGGGACACTGAAGCTTTCTTT. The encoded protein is CASRKSLGDTEAFF.

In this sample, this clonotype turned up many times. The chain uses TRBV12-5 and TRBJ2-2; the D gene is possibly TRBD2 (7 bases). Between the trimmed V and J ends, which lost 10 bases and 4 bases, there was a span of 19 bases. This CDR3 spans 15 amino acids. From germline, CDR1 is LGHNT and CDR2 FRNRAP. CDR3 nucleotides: TGTGCTACTCCTAGACGGGGGGCGGGCACCGGGGAGCTGTTTTTT. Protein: CATPRRGAGTGELFF.

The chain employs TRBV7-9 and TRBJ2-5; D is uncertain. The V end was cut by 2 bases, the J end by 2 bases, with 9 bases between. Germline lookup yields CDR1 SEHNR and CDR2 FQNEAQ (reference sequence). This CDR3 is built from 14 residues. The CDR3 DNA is TGTGCCAGCAGCTTAAGCAGGTATCAAGAGACCCAGTACTTC. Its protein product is CASSLSRYQETQYF.

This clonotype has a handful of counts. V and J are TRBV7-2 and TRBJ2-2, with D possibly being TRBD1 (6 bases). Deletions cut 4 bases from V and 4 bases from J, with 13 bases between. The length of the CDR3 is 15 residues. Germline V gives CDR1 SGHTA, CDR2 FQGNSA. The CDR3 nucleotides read TGTGCCAGCAGCTCAAGGGGGACGAGCACCGGGGAGCTGTTTTTT. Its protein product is CASSSRGTSTGELFF.

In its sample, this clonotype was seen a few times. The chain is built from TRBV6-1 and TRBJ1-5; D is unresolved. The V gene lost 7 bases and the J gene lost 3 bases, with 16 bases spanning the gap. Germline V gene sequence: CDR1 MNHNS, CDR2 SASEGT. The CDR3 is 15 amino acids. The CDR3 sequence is CASTPPFRPNQPQHF. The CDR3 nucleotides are TGTGCCAGCACTCCGCCTTTTCGGCCCAATCAGCCCCAGCATTTT.

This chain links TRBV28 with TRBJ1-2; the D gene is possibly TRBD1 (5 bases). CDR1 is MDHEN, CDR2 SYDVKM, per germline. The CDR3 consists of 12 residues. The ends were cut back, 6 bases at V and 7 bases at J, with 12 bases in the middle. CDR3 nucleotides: TGTGCCAGCAGCCTGAGAGGGGCTGGCTACACCTTC. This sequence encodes CASSLRGAGYTF.

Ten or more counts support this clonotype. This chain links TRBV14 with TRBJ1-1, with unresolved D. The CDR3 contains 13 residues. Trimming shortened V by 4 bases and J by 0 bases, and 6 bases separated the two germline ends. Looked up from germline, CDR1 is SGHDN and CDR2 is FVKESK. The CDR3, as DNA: TGTGCCAGCAGCCGGAATATGAACACTGAAGCTTTCTTT. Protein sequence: CASSRNMNTEAFF.

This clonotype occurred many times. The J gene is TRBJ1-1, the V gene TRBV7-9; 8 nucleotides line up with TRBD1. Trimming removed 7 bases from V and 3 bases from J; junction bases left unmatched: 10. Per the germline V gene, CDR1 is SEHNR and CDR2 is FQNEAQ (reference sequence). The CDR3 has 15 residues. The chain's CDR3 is CASIYSDRGDTEAFF. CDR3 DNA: TGTGCCAGCATCTACTCCGACAGGGGAGACACTGAAGCTTTCTTT.

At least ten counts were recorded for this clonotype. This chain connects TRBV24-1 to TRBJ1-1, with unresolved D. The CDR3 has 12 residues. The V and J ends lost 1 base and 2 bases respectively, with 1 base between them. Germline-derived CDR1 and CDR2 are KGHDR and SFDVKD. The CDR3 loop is CATSDFNTEAFF. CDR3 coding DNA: TGTGCCACCAGTGATTTCAACACTGAAGCTTTCTTT.